The rows below give T cell receptor beta chains drawn from one sample of a study of cytomegalovirus exposure and HLA in healthy donors. The method was immunoSEQ multiplex PCR; TCRdb's version includes in-frame clones alone and lacks a portion of them. In the table there are fewer than 200,000 clones, 60% to 85% of which are singletons. Specimen: PBMCs. These receptors were collected from a man aged 30-40 years in good health and CMV-seropositive. CDR3s include the opening cysteine and the closing phenylalanine or tryptophan. D genes are given only for firm matches. Clone size is given for some rows only: seen once, a few or many times, or a class if the clone is expanded.

clone_size,j_call,d_call,v_call,cdr3_nt,cdr3_aa
-,TRBJ2-3,TRBD1,TRBV5-5,TGTGCCAGCAACTGGGGACAGGGCACAGATACGCAGTATTTT,CASNWGQGTDTQYF
-,TRBJ2-2,-,TRBV11-3,TGTGCCAGCAGCCAGGGGACGTCAAACACCGGGGAGCTGTTTTTT,CASSQGTSNTGELFF
-,TRBJ2-7,TRBD1,TRBV6-5,TGTGCCAGCAGTTACTCAGGGACAGGCCCCTACGAGCAGTACTTC,CASSYSGTGPYEQYF
-,TRBJ2-3,TRBD2,TRBV6-6,TGTGCCAGCAGCAAACTAGCGGGGGGAACAGATACGCAGTATTTT,CASSKLAGGTDTQYF
-,TRBJ2-2,TRBD2,TRBV9,TGTGCCAGCAGCGTCAGCGGGGGGAACACCGGGGAGCTGTTTTTT,CASSVSGGNTGELFF
-,TRBJ2-1,-,TRBV4-3,TGCGCCAGCAGCCAAGGCCCTCCGGGTGAGCAGTTCTTC,CASSQGPPGEQFF
-,TRBJ1-2,-,TRBV9,TGTGCCAGCAGCCCAGGGTTAGGCGGCTACACCTTC,CASSPGLGGYTF
-,TRBJ1-2,-,TRBV5-6,TGTGCCAGCACCCGAGGGGGGGCGAATGGCTACACCTTC,CASTRGGANGYTF
-,TRBJ2-1,-,TRBV19,TGTGCCAGTAGTTCAGGGGCTACCTACAATGAGCAGTTCTTC,CASSSGATYNEQFF
-,TRBJ1-6,-,TRBV4-3,TGCGCCAGCAGCCAAGATCCCCGGGGAGCCGGGGGTTCACCCCTCCACTTT,CASSQDPRGAGGSPLHF
few,TRBJ2-2,TRBD1,TRBV7-7,TGTGCCAGCAGCTCCAGGGGGCCTGGCACCGGGGAGCTGTTTTTT,CASSSRGPGTGELFF
few,TRBJ1-4,TRBD1,TRBV9,TGTGCCAGCAGCGCGTATGGGAACCGGACAGGGGGCGATGAAAAACTGTTTTTT,CASSAYGNRTGGDEKLFF
-,TRBJ2-5,-,TRBV5-4,TGTGCCAGCAGCTTGAACAGGGCAGAGACCCAGTACTTC,CASSLNRAETQYF
-,TRBJ1-1,-,TRBV6-1,TGTGCCAGCAGGGTACCGGGACAAAACACTGAAGCTTTCTTT,CASRVPGQNTEAFF
-,TRBJ2-5,TRBD2,TRBV6-5,TGTGCCAGCAGTTTTGGGGTAGCGGGCGCACAAGAGACCCAGTACTTC,CASSFGVAGAQETQYF
-,TRBJ2-3,TRBD1,TRBV7-9,TGTGCCGGGGGACAGAGCACAGATACGCAGTATTTT,CAGGQSTDTQYF
-,TRBJ2-7,TRBD1,TRBV9,TGTGCCAGCAGCGTTACAGGGGGGAGTGACGAGCAGTACTTC,CASSVTGGSDEQYF
few,TRBJ1-1,-,TRBV10-3,TGTGCCATCAGTGAGCCCAGGGACACTGAAGCTTTCTTT,CAISEPRDTEAFF
-,TRBJ2-7,-,TRBV28,TGTGCCAGCGGGGCTCGACTAGGCTCCTACGAGCAGTACTTC,CASGARLGSYEQYF
-,TRBJ2-2,TRBD1,TRBV9,TGTGCCAGCAGCGTAAGCGACAGGGGGCAAAGCGGGGAGCTGTTTTTT,CASSVSDRGQSGELFF
-,TRBJ1-1,-,TRBV6-6,TGTGCCTCCAGGGGAGGGCTAGTGAACACTGAAGCTTTCTTT,CASRGGLVNTEAFF
-,TRBJ2-3,TRBD2,TRBV4-3,TGCGCCAGCAGCCCGGGACTAGCGGGGGGGCCTTCAGATACGCAGTATTTT,CASSPGLAGGPSDTQYF
once,TRBJ2-2,TRBD2,TRBV4-2,TGTGCCAGTACTAGCGGCACTAACACCGGGGAGCTGTTTTTT,CASTSGTNTGELFF
-,TRBJ2-3,TRBD1,TRBV28,TGTGCCATTAGTGACAGGGGAGTGACAGATACGCAGTATTTT,CAISDRGVTDTQYF
-,TRBJ2-7,TRBD1,TRBV5-4,TGTGCCAGCAGCCGAGCCGGGACAGGGGGCTTCGAGCAGTACTTC,CASSRAGTGGFEQYF
-,TRBJ1-1,TRBD1,TRBV4-1,TGCGCCAGCAGCCAAGCCGGGACAGGGTTAACTGAAGCTTTCTTT,CASSQAGTGLTEAFF
-,TRBJ2-1,TRBD2,TRBV19,TGTGCCAGTAGTTTCGGGGGGACGCCCTACAATGAGCAGTTCTTC,CASSFGGTPYNEQFF
-,TRBJ2-7,-,TRBV6-1,TGTGCCAGCAGTGAAGAGGGGTCCTACGAGCAGTACTTC,CASSEEGSYEQYF
-,TRBJ2-5,TRBD1,TRBV18,TGTGCCAGCTCACCTAACACAGGGGTTCGATCCGAGACCCAGTACTTC,CASSPNTGVRSETQYF
-,TRBJ2-3,-,TRBV29-1,TGCAGCGTTGAGTATGTTTCCCCAGATACGCAGTATTTT,CSVEYVSPDTQYF
-,TRBJ2-1,-,TRBV2,TGTGCCGCAACGAGACAGTACTACAATGAGCAGTTCTTC,CAATRQYYNEQFF
-,TRBJ1-1,TRBD1,TRBV19,TGTGCCAGTAGTACCGGGACAGGGAGAGTGACTGAAGCTTTCTTT,CASSTGTGRVTEAFF
-,TRBJ1-4,-,TRBV28,TGTGCCAGCAGTTTGCGCCAATTTTTTGCTAATGAAAAACTGTTTTTT,CASSLRQFFANEKLFF
-,TRBJ2-2,TRBD2,TRBV18,TGTGCCAGCTCACCACCCGCCCGGATTAGCGGGGGGACGAACACCGGGGAGCTGTTTTTT,CASSPPARISGGTNTGELFF
few,TRBJ2-2,-,TRBV11-2,TGTGCCAGCAGCTTAGCTAAAACCCCCACCGGGGAGCTGTTTTTT,CASSLAKTPTGELFF
-,TRBJ2-1,-,TRBV28,TGTGCCAGCAGAGAGCGGGATGAGCAGTTCTTC,CASRERDEQFF